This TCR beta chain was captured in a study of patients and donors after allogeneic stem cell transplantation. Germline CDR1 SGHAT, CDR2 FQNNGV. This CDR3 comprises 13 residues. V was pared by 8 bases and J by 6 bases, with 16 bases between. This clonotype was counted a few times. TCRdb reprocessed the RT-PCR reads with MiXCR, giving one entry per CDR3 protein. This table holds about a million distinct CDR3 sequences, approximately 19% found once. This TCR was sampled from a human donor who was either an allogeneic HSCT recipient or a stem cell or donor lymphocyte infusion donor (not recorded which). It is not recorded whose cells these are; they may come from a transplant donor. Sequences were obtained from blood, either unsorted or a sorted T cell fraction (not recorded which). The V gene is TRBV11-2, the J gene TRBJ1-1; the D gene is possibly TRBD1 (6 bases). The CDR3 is CASLKGGSSEAFF. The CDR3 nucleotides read TGTGCCAGCCTAAAAGGGGGTTCCTCTGAAGCTTTCTTT.